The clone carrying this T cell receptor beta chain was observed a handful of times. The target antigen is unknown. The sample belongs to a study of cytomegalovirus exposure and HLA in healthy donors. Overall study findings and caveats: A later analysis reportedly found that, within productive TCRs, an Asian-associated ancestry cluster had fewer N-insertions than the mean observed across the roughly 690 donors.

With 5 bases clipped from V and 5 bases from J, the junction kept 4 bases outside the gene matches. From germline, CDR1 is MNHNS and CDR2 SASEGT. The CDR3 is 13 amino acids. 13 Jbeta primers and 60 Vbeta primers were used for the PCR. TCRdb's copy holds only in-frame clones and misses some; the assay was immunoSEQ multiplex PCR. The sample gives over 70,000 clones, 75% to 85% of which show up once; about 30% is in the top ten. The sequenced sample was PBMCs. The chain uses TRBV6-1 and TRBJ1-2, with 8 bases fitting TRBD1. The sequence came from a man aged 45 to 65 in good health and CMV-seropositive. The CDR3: CASSFQGAYGYTF. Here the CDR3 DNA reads TGTGCCAGCAGTTTTCAGGGGGCGTATGGCTACACCTTC.